These 19 T cell receptor beta chains came from one sample sequenced in a study of blood T cell repertoires in COVID-19. Method: immunoSEQ multiplex PCR; TCRdb's copy keeps in-frame clones and lacks some. The sample contains roughly 230,000 clones, 70% to 90% of which appear only once. The sequenced sample consisted of peripheral blood. Source of these receptors: a woman in her sixties with active or convalescent COVID-19.

This clone was detected once. J is TRBJ1-5 and V is TRBV9, with 7 bases aligning to TRBD1. The CDR3 consists of 14 residues. Germline-derived CDR1 and CDR2 are SGDLS and YYNGEE. V lost 1 base, J lost 2 bases, and 0 bases stayed unmatched. The CDR3: CASSVTGGNQPQHF. The CDR3 DNA sequence: TGTGCCAGCAGCGTAACAGGGGGCAATCAGCCCCAGCATTTT.

The CDR3 here is CASRTSGGGRGEETQYF. The CDR3 DNA sequence: TGTGCCAGCCGGACTAGCGGGGGGGGCCGAGGAGAAGAGACCCAGTACTTC. The J gene is TRBJ2-5, the V gene TRBV19, with 15 bases aligning to TRBD2. From germline, CDR1 is LNHDA and CDR2 SQIVND (reference sequence). V lost 9 bases to trimming and J lost 3 bases; unmatched junction nucleotides: 11. The CDR3 has 17 residues.

The rearrangement joins TRBV5-1 to TRBJ1-1; the D is unclear. This CDR3 region has 11 residues. The V gene lost 0 bases and the J gene lost 8 bases, with 5 bases spanning the gap. Germline V CDR1 and CDR2: SGHRS, YFSETQ. CDR3: CASSLAGEAFF. CDR3 coding DNA: TGCGCCAGCAGCTTGGCCGGGGAAGCTTTCTTT.

The CDR3 DNA follows: TGTGCCAGCAGTTTTGGCAGGAAAGAGACCCAGTACTTC. Translation gives CASSFGRKETQYF. J is TRBJ2-5 and V is TRBV12-3 or TRBV12-4; no clear D. This CDR3 spans 13 amino acids. Trimming took off 3 bases at V and 3 bases at J, with 8 bases between the two ends.

The rearrangement links TRBV2 to TRBJ2-3, with D maybe TRBD1 (6 bases). The CDR3 is made up of 14 amino acids. Trimming took 2 bases from V and 5 from J, leaving 11 bases between them. Per the germline V gene, CDR1 is SNHLY and CDR2 is FYNNEI. CDR3 region: CASSETGIIDTQYF. In DNA, the CDR3 is TGTGCCAGCAGTGAAACAGGGATTATAGATACGCAGTATTTT.

The chain combines TRBV25-1 with TRBJ2-3; D may be TRBD1 (5 bases). The V gene's germline CDR1 is MGHDK and CDR2 SYGVNS. Trimming removed 1 base from V and 2 bases from J, with 13 bases in between. The CDR3 spans 16 residues. Written as DNA, the CDR3 is TGTGCCAGCAGTGAATGGCAGGGAACACTCACAGATACGCAGTATTTT. This translates into CASSEWQGTLTDTQYF.

The chain links TRBV5-1 to TRBJ1-1; D might be TRBD1 (5 bases). V lost 0 bases, J lost 8 bases, and 11 bases lay in between. The CDR3 contains 13 residues. Germline CDR1 reads SGHRS; CDR2 reads YFSETQ. CDR3 protein: CASSLAAQGEAFF. CDR3 bases: TGCGCCAGCAGCTTGGCGGCTCAGGGCGAAGCTTTCTTT.

The chain employs TRBV24-1 and TRBJ1-4, with D maybe TRBD1 (6 bases). V lost 0 bases to trimming and J lost 4 bases, with 8 bases between them. The V gene's germline CDR1 is KGHDR and CDR2 SFDVKD. The CDR3 runs to 15 residues. For the CDR3, the DNA is TGTGCCACCAGTGATTTGCGAGGGGGTAATGAAAAACTGTTTTTT. It codes for CATSDLRGGNEKLFF.

The V call is TRBV28, the J call TRBJ2-1, with TRBD2 identical over 12 bases. Per the germline V gene, CDR1 is MDHEN and CDR2 is SYDVKM. Trimming cost V 5 bases and J 9 bases; bases outside gene matches: 5. The CDR3 consists of 14 residues. CDR3 coding DNA: TGTGCCAGCAGTCGACTAGCGGGAGACAGTGAGCAGTTCTTC. This translates into CASSRLAGDSEQFF.

In this sample, this clone turned up a few times. V usage is TRBV11-2 and J usage is TRBJ2-1; 12 nucleotides line up with TRBD2. The trim removed 6 bases at V and 5 bases at J, leaving 2 bases unmatched. The CDR3 is made up of 14 amino acids. Germline CDR1 and CDR2: SGHAT and FQNNGV. This CDR3 reads CASRLAGGHNEQFF. The CDR3 nucleotides read TGTGCCAGCAGACTAGCGGGGGGTCACAATGAGCAGTTCTTC.

This rearrangement joins TRBV18 to TRBJ1-2; a possible D gene is TRBD1 (6 bases). The germline V and J ends were trimmed by 6 bases and 7 bases, with 15 bases remaining between them. Germline V gives CDR1 KGHSH, CDR2 LQKENI. This CDR3 comprises 13 residues. CDR3 region: CASSRATGSGYTF. The CDR3 nucleotides read TGTGCCAGCTCGCGGGCGACAGGATCTGGCTACACCTTC.

This chain connects TRBV5-1 to TRBJ2-7; 12 nucleotides match TRBD2. CDR1 and CDR2 from the germline V gene are SGHRS and YFSETQ. There are 18 residues in the CDR3. V shed 4 bases and J 2 bases; nucleotides not matched to a gene: 13. The CDR3 loop reads CASSGSASGGERAYEQYF. In DNA form, the CDR3 reads TGCGCCAGCAGCGGCTCGGCTAGCGGGGGGGAGCGGGCCTACGAGCAGTACTTC.

The gene calls are TRBV28 and TRBJ1-1; maybe TRBD1 (6 bases). CDR3 length: 16 amino acids. The V end lost 5 bases, the J end lost 3 bases, and 19 bases lay between the germline ends. Germline-derived CDR1 and CDR2 are MDHEN and SYDVKM. CDR3 sequence (DNA): TGTGCCAGCAGTCCCCGGACAGCGTTGGACGACACTGAAGCTTTCTTT. Encoded protein: CASSPRTALDDTEAFF.

This sequence joins TRBV4-2 and TRBJ2-2; TRBD2 agrees at 7 bases. Germline V CDR1 and CDR2: LGHNA, YNFKEQ. This CDR3 contains 18 residues. With V trimmed by 1 base and J by 6 bases, 14 bases remained unmatched. CDR3 loop: CASSQVLEAGVGPGELFF. The CDR3 DNA reads as TGTGCCAGCAGCCAAGTTTTAGAGGCGGGAGTAGGCCCCGGGGAGCTGTTTTTT.

The rearrangement uses TRBV19 and TRBJ1-4, with D possibly matching TRBD1 (6 bases). V gave up 8 bases and J gave up 8 bases, with 18 bases separating them. The length of the CDR3 is 14 residues. CDR1 is LNHDA, CDR2 SQIVND, per germline (reference sequence). As DNA, the CDR3 is TGTGCCAGTTCCCCACAGGGAGACGGCGAAAAACTGTTTTTT. The encoded protein is CASSPQGDGEKLFF.

The chain uses TRBV29-1 and TRBJ1-2; tentative D call: TRBD1 (5 bases). Looked up from germline, CDR1 is SQVTM and CDR2 is ANQGSEA. CDR3 size: 10 residues. V dropped 6 bases and J dropped 8 bases, with 10 bases sitting between them. CDR3 residues: CSVRAEGYTF. The CDR3 DNA is TGCAGCGTCAGGGCGGAGGGCTACACCTTC. The full variable domain, with the rest looked up from reference TRBV29-1 and TRBJ1-2, is SAVISQKPSRDICQRGTSLTIQCQVDSQVTMMFWYRQQPGQSLTLIATANQGSEATYESGFVIDKFPISRPNLTFSTLTVSNMSPEDSSIYLCSVRAEGYTFGSGTRLTVV.

A word on this clone: At one boundary the junction diverges from the germline segment, which might be a read error. The DNA of the CDR3 is TGCACCAGCAGCCAAAGGGGGGGTCCGGGCACTGAAGCTTTCTTT. It encodes CTSSQRGGPGTEAFF. The chain recombines TRBV4-1 with TRBJ1-1; TRBD1 is a possible D gene (6 bases). The CDR3 is 15 amino acids. Germline CDR1 is MGHRA and CDR2 is YSYEKL.

This clone was found a few times. This sequence joins TRBV30 and TRBJ2-1; TRBD2 might be the D (7 bases). The germline CDR1 and CDR2 sequences are GTSNPN and SVGIG (reference sequence). V dropped 2 bases and J dropped 10 bases, with 12 bases sitting between them. The CDR3 runs 12 residues. This chain's CDR3 is CAWSRGGGEQFF. DNA of the CDR3: TGTGCCTGGAGTAGGGGGGGCGGAGAGCAGTTCTTC.

J is TRBJ2-3 and V is TRBV24-1; D possibly corresponds to TRBD2 (5 bases). This CDR3 contains 16 residues. V gave up 1 base and J gave up 0 bases, with 10 bases separating them. CDR1 KGHDR and CDR2 SFDVKD come from the germline V gene. The CDR3 DNA reads TGTGCCACCAGTGATTTCCGGGGTTCTAGCACAGATACGCAGTATTTT. It yields the protein CATSDFRGSSTDTQYF.